This entry lists 21 T cell receptor beta chains sequenced from one sample in a study of T-cell reconstitution after alpha-beta-depleted transplantation in children. For TCRbeta, the library was prepared with unique molecular identifiers. TCRdb reprocessed the PCR reads via MiXCR and lists one record per CDR3 protein. The sample contains roughly 500,000 distinct CDR3 sequences, less than 35% of which appear only once. Source: PBMCs from the stem cell graft donor, taken from the stem cell graft. Receptors originate from a human donor who donated a stem cell graft to a child with aplastic anemia.

CDR3 protein: CASSPNRLAAYEQYV. DNA of the CDR3: TGTGCCAGCAGTCCAAACCGACTAGCGGCCTACGAGCAGTACGTC. The V and J genes are TRBV6-2 or TRBV6-3 and TRBJ2-7, with 9 bases that match TRBD2. Trimming removed 5 bases from V and 2 bases from J; junction bases left unmatched: 7. CDR3 size: 15 residues. Germline loops: CDR1 MNHEY, CDR2 SVGEGT.

There are a few counts of this clonotype. CDR3 loop: CSASLAGSAYEQYF. In DNA, the CDR3 is TGCAGTGCTAGCTTAGCGGGCTCCGCCTACGAGCAGTACTTC. This rearrangement joins TRBV20-1 to TRBJ2-7; 7 nucleotides align to TRBD2. Germline CDR1 reads DFQATT; CDR2 reads SNEGSKA (reference sequence). After removal of 3 bases from V and 2 bases from J, the junction contained 7 bases not matched to a gene. CDR3 length equals 14 residues.

This rearrangement joins TRBV10-3 to TRBJ2-1, with 14 nucleotides matching TRBD2. This CDR3 is 17 amino acids long. From germline, CDR1 is ENHRY and CDR2 SYGVKD. V gave up 2 bases and J gave up 7 bases; unmatched junction bases: 7. This chain's CDR3 is CAISEATSGRAGNEQFF. The DNA of the CDR3 is TGTGCCATCAGTGAGGCGACTAGCGGGAGGGCGGGGAATGAGCAGTTCTTC.

The chain uses TRBV3-1 and TRBJ1-1; D not certain. Germline CDR1 reads LGHDT; CDR2 reads YNNKEL (reference sequence). This CDR3 spans 13 amino acids. Trimming took 2 bases from V and 4 from J, leaving 8 bases between them. The CDR3 nucleotides read TGTGCCAGCAGCCAAAAAGGGTCCACTGAAGCTTTCTTT. Protein: CASSQKGSTEAFF.

The chain combines TRBV25-1 with TRBJ1-4; 7 bases are a match to TRBD1. Looked up from germline, CDR1 is MGHDK and CDR2 is SYGVNS. The V gene end was trimmed by 2 bases and the J gene end by 10 bases; junction bases not matched to a gene: 10. The CDR3 covers 15 residues. CDR3 protein: CASSEVDRETGKLFF. CDR3 nucleotides: TGTGCCAGCAGTGAAGTCGACAGGGAAACCGGAAAACTGTTTTTT.

This clonotype was found a few times. This chain links TRBV4-2 with TRBJ2-1; perhaps TRBD2 as D (6 bases). Germline V CDR1 and CDR2: LGHNA, YNFKEQ. V dropped 0 bases and J dropped 10 bases, with 16 bases sitting between them. The CDR3 consists of 15 residues. CDR3: CASSQEAGPGREQFF. The CDR3 DNA follows: TGTGCCAGCAGCCAAGAGGCGGGGCCCGGCCGGGAGCAGTTCTTC.

The gene calls are TRBV20-1 and TRBJ2-5; 7 bases align to TRBD2. This CDR3 region has 17 residues. Germline CDR1 and CDR2: DFQATT and SNEGSKA (reference sequence). The junction had 17 bases not matched to a gene; V was cut back by 6 bases and J by 1 base. The CDR3: CSAYPFGRAASQETQYF. As DNA, the CDR3 is TGCAGTGCGTATCCTTTTGGGAGGGCGGCTTCCCAAGAGACCCAGTACTTC.

The rearrangement links TRBV7-6 to TRBJ2-1; TRBD2 agrees at 12 bases. CDR1 is SGHVS, CDR2 FNYEAQ, per germline. V shed 4 bases and J 7 bases; nucleotides not matched to a gene: 11. CDR3 length equals 17 residues. CDR3 DNA: TGTGCCAGCAGCTCCCGTCCGGGGACTAGCGGGTTTAATGAGCAGTTCTTC. Translated: CASSSRPGTSGFNEQFF.

The chain combines TRBV29-1 with TRBJ2-5; 12 bases map to TRBD1. The V gene end was trimmed by 4 bases and the J gene end by 5 bases; junction bases not matched to a gene: 5. The CDR3 has 14 amino acids. CDR1 SQVTM and CDR2 ANQGSEA come from the germline V gene. In DNA, the CDR3 is TGCAGCGTTGCCGGGACAGGGGGCTGGGAGACCCAGTACTTC. Amino acid sequence: CSVAGTGGWETQYF.

This clonotype was detected only a few times. This chain links TRBV6-5 with TRBJ2-1, with 11 bases identical to TRBD2. The CDR3 loop spans 17 amino acids. Germline lookup yields CDR1 MNHEY and CDR2 SVGAGI. J lost 7 bases, V lost 2 bases, and 10 bases had no gene match. CDR3 sequence: CASSYGLAGGPRNEQFF. The CDR3, as DNA: TGTGCCAGCAGTTACGGCTTAGCGGGAGGGCCAAGAAATGAGCAGTTCTTC.

This clonotype was counted between two and nine times. The chain recombines TRBV15 with TRBJ1-5, with no clear D. Between the trimmed V and J ends, which lost 3 bases and 4 bases, there was a span of 4 bases. The CDR3 has 12 residues. Germline V gene data show CDR1 as LNHNV and CDR2 as YYDKDF (reference sequence). CDR3 sequence: CATSSRNQPQHF. DNA of the CDR3: TGTGCCACCAGCAGCAGAAATCAGCCCCAGCATTTT. Full variable domain (rest looked up from reference TRBV15 and TRBJ1-5): DAMVIQNPRYQVTQFGKPVTLSCSQTLNHNVMYWYQQKSSQAPKLLFHYYDKDFNNEADTPDNFQSRRPNTSFCFLDIRSPGLGDTAMYLCATSSRNQPQHFGDGTRLSIL.

The V gene is TRBV19, the J gene TRBJ1-5; D gene ambiguous. Germline V CDR1 and CDR2: LNHDA, SQIVND (reference sequence). V was trimmed by 4 bases and J by 2 bases, leaving 9 bases between them. CDR3 length equals 14 residues. The DNA for the CDR3 is TGTGCCAGTAGTAAAGGCAATCGCAATCAGCCCCAGCATTTT. Translated, it gives CASSKGNRNQPQHF. The whole variable domain, filled in from reference TRBV19 and TRBJ1-5, reads DGGITQSPKYLFRKEGQNVTLSCEQNLNHDAMYWYRQDPGQGLRLIYYSQIVNDFQKGDIAEGYSVSREKKESFPLTVTSAQKNPTAFYLCASSKGNRNQPQHFGDGTRLSIL.

The CDR3 DNA is TGCAGCGCCACCCCAAGGGACCCTGAAGCTTTCTTT. This encodes CSATPRDPEAFF. V and J are TRBV29-1 and TRBJ1-1; TRBD1 is a possible D gene (5 bases). V shed 7 bases and J shed 6 bases, with 15 bases lying between them. Germline V gene data show CDR1 as SQVTM and CDR2 as ANQGSEA. The CDR3 is 12 amino acids.

Only one count was recorded for this clonotype. The chain combines TRBV14 with TRBJ1-1, with 8 nucleotides matching TRBD1. The CDR3 loop spans 17 amino acids. The germline V gene encodes CDR1 SGHDN and CDR2 FVKESK. V dropped 0 bases and J dropped 3; count of bases not matched to a gene: 9. DNA of the CDR3: TGTGCCAGCAGCCAAGACCGGACAGGGTATGGAGACACTGAAGCTTTCTTT. The encoded protein is CASSQDRTGYGDTEAFF.

This clonotype was seen a handful of times. This rearrangement joins TRBV29-1 to TRBJ2-5, with 8 nucleotides matching TRBD1. The germline V gene encodes CDR1 SQVTM and CDR2 ANQGSEA. This CDR3 region has 14 residues. After removal of 5 bases from V and 5 bases from J, the junction contained 10 bases not matched to a gene. DNA for the CDR3: TGCAGCGTTCCGAGGGACAGGTTAAGGGAGACCCAGTACTTC. It codes for CSVPRDRLRETQYF. The whole variable domain, remainder taken from reference TRBV29-1 and TRBJ2-5, is SAVISQKPSRDICQRGTSLTIQCQVDSQVTMMFWYRQQPGQSLTLIATANQGSEATYESGFVIDKFPISRPNLTFSTLTVSNMSPEDSSIYLCSVPRDRLRETQYFGPGTRLLVL.

The rearrangement joins TRBV12-3 or TRBV12-4 to TRBJ2-2; 8 nucleotides line up with TRBD1. V was clipped by 4 bases and J by 6 bases; unmatched bases: 10. This CDR3 has 16 amino acids. The CDR3 reads CASSSRQGPGAGELFF. The CDR3 nucleotides read TGTGCCAGCAGTTCCCGACAGGGGCCTGGGGCCGGGGAGCTGTTTTTT.

This clonotype was seen a handful of times. The chain uses TRBV29-1 and TRBJ2-7, with D perhaps given as TRBD1 or TRBD2 (5 bases each). The V end was cut by 6 bases, the J end by 7 bases, with 22 bases between. This CDR3 region has 14 residues. In germline, CDR1 is SQVTM, CDR2 ANQGSEA. The CDR3 DNA follows: TGCAGCGTCCTATACCTCGCAGGGACGGGTGAGCAGTACTTC. It encodes CSVLYLAGTGEQYF.

V is TRBV5-6 and J is TRBJ2-2, with 7 nucleotides matching TRBD2. Germline CDR1 SGHDT, CDR2 YYEEEE. CDR3 length: 17 amino acids. J lost 1 base, V lost 2 bases, and 8 bases had no gene match. The CDR3 loop is CASSFTVIAGNTGELFF. The CDR3 DNA sequence: TGTGCCAGCAGCTTTACCGTCATAGCGGGGAACACCGGGGAGCTGTTTTTT. The full variable domain, rest sourced from reference TRBV5-6 and TRBJ2-2, is DAGVTQSPTHLIKTRGQQVTLRCSPKSGHDTVSWYQQALGQGPQFIFQYYEEEERQRGNFPDRFSGHQFPNYSSELNVNALLLGDSALYLCASSFTVIAGNTGELFFGEGSRLTVL.

V usage is TRBV20-1 and J usage is TRBJ1-6, with TRBD1 identical over 9 bases. V dropped 2 bases and J dropped 9; count of bases not matched to a gene: 14. Germline V lookup: CDR1 DFQATT, CDR2 SNEGSKA (reference sequence). The CDR3 length is 17 residues. CDR3 coding DNA: TGCAGTGCTAGATCACCCTCCGGACAGGGGAAAAGTTCACCCCTCCACTTT. Translating it yields CSARSPSGQGKSSPLHF.

The chain combines TRBV24-1 with TRBJ2-1; 8 bases align to TRBD1. Germline V gene data show CDR1 as KGHDR and CDR2 as SFDVKD. Losses at the gene ends were 6 bases for V and 6 bases for J; bases not matched to a gene: 9. CDR3 length: 15 residues. The CDR3 nucleotides read TGTGCCACCAGTATAGACAGGGGTCGAATCAATGAGCAGTTCTTC. Protein: CATSIDRGRINEQFF.

This CDR3 reads CATSEPRTGNTGELFF. In nucleotides, the CDR3 is TGTGCCACCAGTGAACCTCGGACAGGGAATACCGGGGAGCTGTTTTTT. The rearrangement links TRBV24-1 to TRBJ2-2; 8 bases are a match to TRBD1. Per germline, CDR1 KGHDR and CDR2 SFDVKD. With V trimmed by 4 bases and J by 5 bases, 8 bases remained unmatched. CDR3 size: 16 residues.